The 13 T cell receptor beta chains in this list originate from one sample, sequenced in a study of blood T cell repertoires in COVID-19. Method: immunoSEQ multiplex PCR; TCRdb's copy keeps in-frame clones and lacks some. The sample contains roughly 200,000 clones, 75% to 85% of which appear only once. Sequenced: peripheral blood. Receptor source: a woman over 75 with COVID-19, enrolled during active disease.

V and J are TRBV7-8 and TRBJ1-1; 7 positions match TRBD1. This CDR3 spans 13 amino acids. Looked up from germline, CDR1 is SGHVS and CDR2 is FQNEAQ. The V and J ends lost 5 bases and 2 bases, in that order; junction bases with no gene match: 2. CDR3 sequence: CASSRTGNTEAFF. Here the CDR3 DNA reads TGTGCCAGCAGCCGGACAGGAAACACTGAAGCTTTCTTT. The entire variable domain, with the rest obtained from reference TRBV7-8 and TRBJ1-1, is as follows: GAGVSQSPRYKVAKRGQDVALRCDPISGHVSLFWYQQALGQGPEFLTYFQNEAQLDKSGLPSDRFFAERPEGSVSTLKIQRTQQEDSAVYLCASSRTGNTEAFFGQGTRLTVV.

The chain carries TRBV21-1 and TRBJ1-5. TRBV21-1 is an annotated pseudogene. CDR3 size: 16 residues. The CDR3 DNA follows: TGTGCCAGCAGCGAAGGGGAGCTCCTAGCGGGTCAGCCCCAGCATTTT. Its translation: CASSEGELLAGQPQHF.

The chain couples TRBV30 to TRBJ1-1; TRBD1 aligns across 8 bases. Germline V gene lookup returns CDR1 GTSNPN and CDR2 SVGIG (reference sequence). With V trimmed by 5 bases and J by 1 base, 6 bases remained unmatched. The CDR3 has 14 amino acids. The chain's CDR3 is CAWERTGTNTEAFF. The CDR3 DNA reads TGTGCCTGGGAGAGGACAGGGACGAACACTGAAGCTTTCTTT.

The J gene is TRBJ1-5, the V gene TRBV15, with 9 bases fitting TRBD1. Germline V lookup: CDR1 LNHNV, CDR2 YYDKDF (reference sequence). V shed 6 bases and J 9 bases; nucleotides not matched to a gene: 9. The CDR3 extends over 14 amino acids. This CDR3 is CATRNDRGIGPQHF. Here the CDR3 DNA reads TGTGCCACCAGAAACGACAGGGGGATTGGGCCCCAGCATTTT.

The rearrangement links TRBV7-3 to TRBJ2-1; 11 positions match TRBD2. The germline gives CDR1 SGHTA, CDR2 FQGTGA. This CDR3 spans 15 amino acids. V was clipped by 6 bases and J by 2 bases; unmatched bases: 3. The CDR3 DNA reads TGTGCCAGCAGACTAGCGGGAGCTACCTACAATGAGCAGTTCTTC. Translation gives CASRLAGATYNEQFF. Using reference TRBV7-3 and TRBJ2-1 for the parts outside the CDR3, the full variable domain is GAGVSQTPSNKVTEKGKYVELRCDPISGHTALYWYRQSLGQGPEFLIYFQGTGAADDSGLPNDRFFAVRPEGSVSTLKIQRTERGDSAVYLCASRLAGATYNEQFFGPGTRLTVL.

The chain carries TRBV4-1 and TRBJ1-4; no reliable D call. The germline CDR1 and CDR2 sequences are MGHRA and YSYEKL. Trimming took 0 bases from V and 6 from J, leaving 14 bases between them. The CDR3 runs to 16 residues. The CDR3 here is CASSQETSLDYEKLFF. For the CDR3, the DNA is TGCGCCAGCAGCCAAGAGACCTCCCTAGATTATGAAAAACTGTTTTTT.

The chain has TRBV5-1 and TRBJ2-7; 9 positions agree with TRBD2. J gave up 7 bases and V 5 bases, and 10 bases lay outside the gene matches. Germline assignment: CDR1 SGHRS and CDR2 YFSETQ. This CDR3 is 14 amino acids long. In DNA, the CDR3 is TGCGCCAGCAGTCCTAGCGGGAAAGAGAGGGAGCAGTACTTC. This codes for CASSPSGKEREQYF.

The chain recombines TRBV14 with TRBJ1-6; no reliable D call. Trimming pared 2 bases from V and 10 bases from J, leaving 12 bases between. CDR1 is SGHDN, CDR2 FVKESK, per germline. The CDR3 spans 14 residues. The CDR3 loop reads CASSQLGGQSPLHF. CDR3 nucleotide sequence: TGTGCCAGCAGCCAACTTGGAGGGCAATCACCCCTCCACTTT.

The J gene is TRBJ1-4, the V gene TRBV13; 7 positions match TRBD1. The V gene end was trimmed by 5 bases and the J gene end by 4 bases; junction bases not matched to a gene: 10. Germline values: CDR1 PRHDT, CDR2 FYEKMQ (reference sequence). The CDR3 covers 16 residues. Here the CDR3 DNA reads TGTGCCAGCAGCCCAAGGCGGACAGGCAGTAATGAAAAACTGTTTTTT. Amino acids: CASSPRRTGSNEKLFF.

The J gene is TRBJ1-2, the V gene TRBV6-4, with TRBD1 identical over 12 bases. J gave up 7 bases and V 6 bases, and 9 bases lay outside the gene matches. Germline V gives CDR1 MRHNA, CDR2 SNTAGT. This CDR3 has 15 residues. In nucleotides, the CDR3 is TGTGCCAGCAGCGTTGGGACAGGGGGCAGGAGTGGCTACACCTTC. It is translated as CASSVGTGGRSGYTF.

The CDR3 DNA reads as TGCAGTGCTAGTGTAAGAGGTTTATCGGCCAAAAACATTCAGTACTTC. Translated: CSASVRGLSAKNIQYF. The V gene is TRBV20-1, the J gene TRBJ2-4; D not certain. Trimming took off 3 bases at V and 1 base at J, with 16 bases between the two ends. CDR1 is DFQATT, CDR2 SNEGSKA, per germline (reference sequence). The CDR3 length is 16 residues.

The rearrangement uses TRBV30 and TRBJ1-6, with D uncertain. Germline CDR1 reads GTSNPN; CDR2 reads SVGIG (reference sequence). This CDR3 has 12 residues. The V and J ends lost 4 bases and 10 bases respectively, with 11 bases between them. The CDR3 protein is CAWNWEASPLHF. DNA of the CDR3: TGTGCCTGGAACTGGGAGGCCTCACCCCTCCACTTT. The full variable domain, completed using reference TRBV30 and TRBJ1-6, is SQTIHQWPATLVQPVGSPLSLECTVEGTSNPNLYWYRQAAGRGLQLLFYSVGIGQISSEVPQNLSASRPQDRQFILSSKKLLLSDSGFYLCAWNWEASPLHFGNGTRLTVT.

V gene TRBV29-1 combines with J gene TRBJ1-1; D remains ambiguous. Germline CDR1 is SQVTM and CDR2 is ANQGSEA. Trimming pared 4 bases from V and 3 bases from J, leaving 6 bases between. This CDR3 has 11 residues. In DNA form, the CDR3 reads TGCAGCGTTGGTGACTACACTGAAGCTTTCTTT. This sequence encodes CSVGDYTEAFF.